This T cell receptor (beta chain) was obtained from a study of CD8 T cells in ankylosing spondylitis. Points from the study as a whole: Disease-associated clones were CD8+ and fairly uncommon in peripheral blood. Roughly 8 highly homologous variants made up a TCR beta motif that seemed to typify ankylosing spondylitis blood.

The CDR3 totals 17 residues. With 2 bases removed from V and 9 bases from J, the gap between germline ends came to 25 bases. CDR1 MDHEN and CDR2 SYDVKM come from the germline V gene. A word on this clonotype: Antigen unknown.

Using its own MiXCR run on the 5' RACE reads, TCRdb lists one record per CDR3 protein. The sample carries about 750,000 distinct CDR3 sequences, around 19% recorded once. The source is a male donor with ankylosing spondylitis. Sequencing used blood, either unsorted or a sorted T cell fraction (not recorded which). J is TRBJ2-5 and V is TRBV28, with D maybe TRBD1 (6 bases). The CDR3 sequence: CASSLRGIGRRSGAQYF. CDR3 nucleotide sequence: TGTGCCAGCAGTTTAAGGGGGATCGGCAGGCGGTCCGGGGCCCAGTACTTC.